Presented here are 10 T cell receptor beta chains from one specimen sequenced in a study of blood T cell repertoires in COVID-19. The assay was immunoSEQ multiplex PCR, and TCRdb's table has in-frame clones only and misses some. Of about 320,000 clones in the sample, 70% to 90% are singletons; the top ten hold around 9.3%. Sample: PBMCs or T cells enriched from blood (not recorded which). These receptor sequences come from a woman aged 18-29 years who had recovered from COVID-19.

The CDR3 nucleotides are TGCGCCAGCAGCTTGAAAGGGGGACAGGTTTCCTACGAGCAGTACTTC. It translates to CASSLKGGQVSYEQYF. The chain is built from TRBV5-1 and TRBJ2-7; 8 bases match TRBD1. CDR1 SGHRS and CDR2 YFSETQ come from the germline V gene. The CDR3 contains 16 residues. Germline trimming cut 1 base from V and 1 base from J; bases unmatched to any gene: 7.

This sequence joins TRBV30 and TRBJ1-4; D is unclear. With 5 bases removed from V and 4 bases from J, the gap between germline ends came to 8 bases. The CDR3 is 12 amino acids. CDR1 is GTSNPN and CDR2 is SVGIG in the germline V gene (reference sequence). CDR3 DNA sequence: TGTGCCTGGGGGTCTGTTAATGAAAAACTGTTTTTT. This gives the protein CAWGSVNEKLFF.

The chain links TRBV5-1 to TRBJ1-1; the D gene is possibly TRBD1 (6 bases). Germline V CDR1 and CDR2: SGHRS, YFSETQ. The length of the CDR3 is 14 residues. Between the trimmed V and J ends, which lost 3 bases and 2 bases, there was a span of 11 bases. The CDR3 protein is CASSSGAPNTEAFF. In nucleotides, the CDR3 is TGCGCCAGCAGCTCAGGGGCTCCTAACACTGAAGCTTTCTTT.

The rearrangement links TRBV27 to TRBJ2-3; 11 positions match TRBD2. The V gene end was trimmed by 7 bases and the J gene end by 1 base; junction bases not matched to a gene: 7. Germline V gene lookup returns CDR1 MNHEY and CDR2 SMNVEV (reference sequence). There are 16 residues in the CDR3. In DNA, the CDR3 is TGTGCCAGCATTCACCTTAGCGGGAGGGGCACAGATACGCAGTATTTT. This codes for CASIHLSGRGTDTQYF.

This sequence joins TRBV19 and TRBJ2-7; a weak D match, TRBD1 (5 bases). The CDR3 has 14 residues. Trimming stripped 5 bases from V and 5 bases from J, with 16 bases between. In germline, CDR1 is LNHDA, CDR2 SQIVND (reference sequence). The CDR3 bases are TGTGCCAGTAGTTGGAGCAGGGATACCCACGAGCAGTACTTC. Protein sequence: CASSWSRDTHEQYF. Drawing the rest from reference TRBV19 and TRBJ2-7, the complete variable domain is DGGITQSPKYLFRKEGQNVTLSCEQNLNHDAMYWYRQDPGQGLRLIYYSQIVNDFQKGDIAEGYSVSREKKESFPLTVTSAQKNPTAFYLCASSWSRDTHEQYFGPGTRLTVT.

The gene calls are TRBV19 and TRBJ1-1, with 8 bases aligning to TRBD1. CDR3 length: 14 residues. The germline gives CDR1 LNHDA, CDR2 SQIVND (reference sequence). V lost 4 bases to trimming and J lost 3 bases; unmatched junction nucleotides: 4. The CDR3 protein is CASSTDREDTEAFF. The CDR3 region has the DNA TGTGCCAGTAGTACGGACAGGGAGGACACTGAAGCTTTCTTT.

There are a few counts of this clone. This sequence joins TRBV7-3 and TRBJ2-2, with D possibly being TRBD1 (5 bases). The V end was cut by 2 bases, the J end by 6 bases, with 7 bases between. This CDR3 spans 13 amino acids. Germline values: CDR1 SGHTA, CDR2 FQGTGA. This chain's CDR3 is CASSLGAPGELFF. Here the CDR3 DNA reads TGTGCCAGCAGCTTAGGGGCCCCCGGGGAGCTGTTTTTT.

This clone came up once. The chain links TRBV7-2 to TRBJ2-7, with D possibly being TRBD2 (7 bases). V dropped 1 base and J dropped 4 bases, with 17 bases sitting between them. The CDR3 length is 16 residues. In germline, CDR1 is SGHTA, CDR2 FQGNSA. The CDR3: CASSLVGAGARYEQYF. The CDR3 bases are TGTGCCAGCAGCTTAGTCGGGGCGGGGGCAAGGTACGAGCAGTACTTC.

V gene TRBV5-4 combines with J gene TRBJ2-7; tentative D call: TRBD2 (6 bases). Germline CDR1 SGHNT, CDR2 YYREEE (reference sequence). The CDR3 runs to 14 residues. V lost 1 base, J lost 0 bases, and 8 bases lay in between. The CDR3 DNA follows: TGTGCCAGCAGCTTGCACGGGAGCTCCTACGAGCAGTACTTC. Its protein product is CASSLHGSSYEQYF.

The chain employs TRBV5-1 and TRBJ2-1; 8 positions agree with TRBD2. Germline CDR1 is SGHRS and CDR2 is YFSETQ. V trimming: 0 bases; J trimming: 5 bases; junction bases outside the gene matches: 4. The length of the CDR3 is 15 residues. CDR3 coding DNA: TGCGCCAGCAGCTTGGTTACGGGAGGGGACAATGAGCAGTTCTTC. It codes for CASSLVTGGDNEQFF.